Below are 27 T cell receptor beta chains sequenced from a single sample in a study of cytomegalovirus exposure and HLA in healthy donors. PCR was performed using 60 Vbeta and 13 Jbeta primers. Profiled with immunoSEQ multiplex PCR; TCRdb holds only in-frame clones, not every one. The sample contains 150,000 to 200,000 clones, 82% of which appear only once. Sequenced input: PBMCs. The receptors were sampled from a boy aged 2 to 9 in good health and CMV-seronegative.

V and J are TRBV7-2 and TRBJ2-7; 7 nucleotides match TRBD2. V dropped 5 bases and J dropped 0; count of bases not matched to a gene: 7. The CDR3 runs to 15 residues. Germline V gene sequence: CDR1 SGHTA, CDR2 FQGNSA. In DNA, the CDR3 is TGTGCCAGCAGCGCCACGGGGGGTAACTCCTACGAGCAGTACTTC. It encodes CASSATGGNSYEQYF.

This clone is a singleton in its sample. The rearrangement uses TRBV18 and TRBJ1-2; 8 bases are a match to TRBD1. Trimming at V came to 3 bases and at J to 6 bases, leaving 3 bases not matched to a gene. Germline loops: CDR1 KGHSH, CDR2 LQKENI. CDR3 size: 13 residues. This CDR3 reads CASSPDRVHGYTF. The CDR3 coding sequence is TGTGCCAGCTCACCGGACAGGGTCCATGGCTACACCTTC.

V gene TRBV5-1 combines with J gene TRBJ2-3, with TRBD2 matching 10 bases. The V gene end was trimmed by 1 base and the J gene end by 1 base; junction bases not matched to a gene: 6. The CDR3 is 17 amino acids. From germline, CDR1 is SGHRS and CDR2 YFSETQ. This CDR3 reads CASSLMPSGGRTDTQYF. CDR3 nucleotide sequence: TGCGCCAGCAGCTTGATGCCTAGCGGGGGACGCACAGATACGCAGTATTTT.

This clone showed up just once. The chain is built from TRBV6-4 and TRBJ1-2; 7 nucleotides line up with TRBD1. CDR1 MRHNA and CDR2 SNTAGT come from the germline V gene. With 6 bases clipped from V and 5 bases from J, the junction kept 9 bases outside the gene matches. This CDR3 region has 14 residues. In DNA, the CDR3 is TGTGCCAGCAGCCCTGCCCCAGGGGGGTATGGCTACACCTTC. Residues: CASSPAPGGYGYTF.

The V call is TRBV13, the J call TRBJ2-5; tentative D call: TRBD1 (6 bases). The germline CDR1 and CDR2 sequences are PRHDT and FYEKMQ (reference sequence). The ends were cut back, 4 bases at V and 1 base at J, with 10 bases in the middle. The CDR3 has 14 amino acids. CDR3: CASSSGTSQETQYF. The CDR3 region has the DNA TGTGCCAGCAGCTCCGGGACAAGCCAAGAGACCCAGTACTTC.

In this sample, this clone turned up a few times. V and J are TRBV4-3 and TRBJ1-2; 7 bases align to TRBD1. Germline CDR1 LGHNA, CDR2 YSLEER. V was clipped by 1 base and J by 7 bases; unmatched bases: 0. The CDR3 spans 12 residues. CDR3 nucleotide sequence: TGCGCCAGCAGCCAAGGGACAGGTGGCTACACCTTC. It is translated as CASSQGTGGYTF.

V gene TRBV7-9 combines with J gene TRBJ1-1; D unresolved. Germline V gene lookup returns CDR1 SEHNR and CDR2 FQNEAQ (reference sequence). The CDR3 is 12 amino acids. Trimming shortened V by 5 bases and J by 5 bases, and 9 bases separated the two germline ends. In DNA form, the CDR3 reads TGTGCCAGCAGCACCAGTTGGACTGAAGCTTTCTTT. Its protein product is CASSTSWTEAFF.

The rearrangement joins TRBV27 to TRBJ1-4; D is perhaps TRBD1 (5 bases). V shed 11 bases and J shed 8 bases, with 15 bases lying between them. Germline CDR1 MNHEY, CDR2 SMNVEV (reference sequence). The CDR3 spans 12 residues. CDR3 region: CAGSGAGEKLFF. DNA for the CDR3: TGTGCCGGAAGCGGGGCTGGCGAAAAACTGTTTTTT.

The chain couples TRBV5-6 to TRBJ1-4, with 8 bases matching TRBD1. The CDR3 loop spans 16 amino acids. The junction had 6 bases not matched to a gene; V was cut back by 2 bases and J by 3 bases. The germline gives CDR1 SGHDT, CDR2 YYEEEE. CDR3 DNA: TGTGCCAGCAGCTTTGGACAGGGCGGGGCTAATGAAAAACTGTTTTTT. As protein: CASSFGQGGANEKLFF.

The J gene is TRBJ2-2, the V gene TRBV9; D gene unclear. This CDR3 comprises 13 residues. Per the germline V gene, CDR1 is SGDLS and CDR2 is YYNGEE. The V end lost 2 bases, the J end lost 3 bases, and 5 bases lay between the germline ends. CDR3: CASSVRDTGELFF. In DNA form, the CDR3 reads TGTGCCAGCAGCGTTCGGGACACCGGGGAGCTGTTTTTT.

V gene TRBV5-6 combines with J gene TRBJ1-5; 7 nucleotides align to TRBD1. Germline values: CDR1 SGHDT, CDR2 YYEEEE. V shed 3 bases, J shed 6 bases, and the junction held 9 bases outside the gene matches. This CDR3 region has 15 residues. In nucleotides, the CDR3 is TGTGCCAGCAGCTCCCTAGACAGGGAAAGTCAGCCCCAGCATTTT. Its protein product is CASSSLDRESQPQHF.

This clone was observed a few times. The V gene is TRBV6-1, the J gene TRBJ2-7; weak D call: TRBD1 (5 bases). V gave up 3 bases and J gave up 5 bases, with 8 bases separating them. The CDR3 is made up of 12 amino acids. Germline assignment: CDR1 MNHNS and CDR2 SASEGT. CDR3 sequence reads: CASSELQDEQYF. The CDR3 DNA is TGTGCCAGCAGTGAGCTACAGGACGAGCAGTACTTC.

The rearrangement joins TRBV7-9 to TRBJ2-5; TRBD2 is a possible D gene (6 bases). V lost 3 bases and J 7 bases, leaving 12 bases between the germline ends. Germline V gene lookup returns CDR1 SEHNR and CDR2 FQNEAQ (reference sequence). There are 13 residues in the CDR3. The CDR3 DNA reads as TGTGCCAGCAGCTTCGTGTCCGGGGGGACCCAGTACTTC. As protein: CASSFVSGGTQYF.

The chain is built from TRBV5-1 and TRBJ1-1; the D is unclear. V gave up 4 bases and J gave up 1 base, with 14 bases separating them. CDR3 length: 15 residues. CDR1 and CDR2 from the germline V gene are SGHRS and YFSETQ. CDR3: CASSREIAANTEAFF. CDR3 in DNA: TGCGCCAGCAGCCGAGAGATAGCAGCGAACACTGAAGCTTTCTTT.

The CDR3 loop is CASSFSGPEQYF. The DNA for the CDR3 is TGTGCCAGCAGCTTCTCAGGGCCCGAGCAGTACTTC. This rearrangement joins TRBV5-5 to TRBJ2-7, with D perhaps matching TRBD1 (5 bases). Deletions cut 2 bases from V and 6 bases from J, with 9 bases between. CDR3 size: 12 residues. Germline V gene data show CDR1 as SGHKS and CDR2 as YYEKEE (reference sequence).

The rearrangement uses TRBV9 and TRBJ1-2, with 8 bases identical to TRBD1. The CDR3 covers 18 residues. With 1 base clipped from V and 3 bases from J, the junction kept 14 bases outside the gene matches. CDR1 and CDR2 from the germline V gene are SGDLS and YYNGEE. The CDR3 reads CASSVRAEGGQVDYGYTF. For the CDR3, the DNA is TGTGCCAGCAGCGTACGGGCCGAAGGGGGACAGGTGGACTATGGCTACACCTTC.

CDR3 DNA sequence: TGTGCCAGCAGCGGGGGGGCAGCCCGGAACACCGGGGAGCTGTTTTTT. It specifies CASSGGAARNTGELFF. The chain combines TRBV11-3 with TRBJ2-2; TRBD2 is a possible D gene (7 bases). Trimming took off 5 bases at V and 1 base at J, with 14 bases between the two ends. From germline, CDR1 is SGHNT and CDR2 YENEEA. The CDR3 has 16 residues.

The chain combines TRBV7-2 with TRBJ2-1; maybe TRBD2 (6 bases). This CDR3 has 13 residues. CDR1 and CDR2 (germline): SGHTA, FQGNSA. Trimming left V 8 bases short and J 8 bases short, with 16 bases between. CDR3 in DNA: TGTGCCAGCCATCCACCGGGGAGGTATGAGCAGTTCTTC. It encodes CASHPPGRYEQFF.

The V and J genes are TRBV29-1 and TRBJ1-1; TRBD1 matches 8 bases. There are 15 residues in the CDR3. Germline V gives CDR1 SQVTM, CDR2 ANQGSEA. Trimming at V came to 4 bases and at J to 3 bases, leaving 10 bases not matched to a gene. The CDR3 DNA reads TGCAGCGTTGTAAAGAGTCCGGACAGGGACACTGAAGCTTTCTTT. Translation: CSVVKSPDRDTEAFF.

J is TRBJ2-7 and V is TRBV11-2, with 9 bases identical to TRBD2. Germline values: CDR1 SGHAT, CDR2 FQNNGV. V trimming: 4 bases; J trimming: 2 bases; junction bases outside the gene matches: 6. This CDR3 comprises 15 residues. CDR3 in DNA: TGTGCCAGCAGCTCCAATCTAGCGGGGCCCTACGAGCAGTACTTC. Amino acids: CASSSNLAGPYEQYF. The full variable domain, with the rest looked up from reference TRBV11-2 and TRBJ2-7, is EAGVAQSPRYKIIEKRQSVAFWCNPISGHATLYWYQQILGQGPKLLIQFQNNGVVDDSQLPKDRFSAERLKGVDSTLKIQPAKLEDSAVYLCASSSNLAGPYEQYFGPGTRLTVT.

The J gene is TRBJ2-3, the V gene TRBV18; D not certain. CDR1 is KGHSH, CDR2 LQKENI, per germline. The V end was cut by 4 bases, the J end by 2 bases, with 13 bases between. CDR3 length equals 15 residues. CDR3 region: CASSQLNRYTDTQYF. The CDR3 region has the DNA TGTGCCAGCTCACAGTTAAACCGGTACACAGATACGCAGTATTTT.

Here the CDR3 reads CASSPGQGSTEAFF. CDR3 nucleotides: TGTGCCAGTAGTCCGGGACAGGGAAGCACTGAAGCTTTCTTT. J is TRBJ1-1 and V is TRBV19; 9 bases are shared with TRBD1. CDR3 length equals 14 residues. In germline, CDR1 is LNHDA, CDR2 SQIVND (reference sequence). V dropped 5 bases and J dropped 4; count of bases not matched to a gene: 5.

The chain carries TRBV5-8 and TRBJ1-1; 8 positions agree with TRBD1. CDR1 and CDR2 from the germline V gene are SGHTS and YDEGEE. The CDR3 runs to 14 residues. The trim removed 7 bases at V and 1 base at J, leaving 6 bases unmatched. CDR3 residues: CASGTGSPNTEAFF. CDR3 sequence (DNA): TGTGCCAGCGGGACAGGTTCCCCGAACACTGAAGCTTTCTTT.

V usage is TRBV9 and J usage is TRBJ2-1, with a tentative D call TRBD2 (7 bases). Germline CDR1 SGDLS, CDR2 YYNGEE. There are 13 residues in the CDR3. Deletions cut 3 bases from V and 5 bases from J, with 9 bases between. The CDR3 protein is CASSGGGHNEQFF. CDR3 bases: TGTGCCAGCAGCGGGGGGGGGCACAATGAGCAGTTCTTC. Combining the CDR3 with reference TRBV9 and TRBJ2-1 gives the whole variable domain DSGVTQTPKHLITATGQRVTLRCSPRSGDLSVYWYQQSLDQGLQFLIQYYNGEERAKGNILERFSAQQFPDLHSELNLSSLELGDSALYFCASSGGGHNEQFFGPGTRLTVL.

The rearrangement links TRBV27 to TRBJ2-5, with a tentative D call TRBD2 (5 bases). The CDR3 is 13 amino acids. V lost 6 bases and J 2 bases, leaving 10 bases between the germline ends. Germline V gives CDR1 MNHEY, CDR2 SMNVEV (reference sequence). CDR3 bases: TGTGCCAGCAGGACCCGGGGACAAGAGACCCAGTACTTC. Translating gives CASRTRGQETQYF.

The rearrangement links TRBV5-1 to TRBJ2-5, with D perhaps TRBD2 (6 bases). The CDR3 runs 13 residues. V dropped 1 base and J dropped 4 bases, with 8 bases sitting between them. Looked up from germline, CDR1 is SGHRS and CDR2 is YFSETQ. The CDR3 spells CASSLTSIETQYF. CDR3 in DNA: TGCGCCAGCAGCTTGACTAGCATAGAGACCCAGTACTTC.

The chain uses TRBV9 and TRBJ2-5; 7 nucleotides agree with TRBD1. The germline V gene encodes CDR1 SGDLS and CDR2 YYNGEE. The junction had 6 bases not matched to a gene; V was cut back by 0 bases and J by 1 base. This CDR3 spans 16 amino acids. In DNA, the CDR3 is TGTGCCAGCAGCGTAGCGGTGGGACAGCTCCAAGAGACCCAGTACTTC. Its protein is CASSVAVGQLQETQYF.